The rows below give T cell receptor beta chains drawn from one sample of a study of blood T cells in healthy people across ages. MiXCR was run by TCRdb on the 5' RACE reads, yielding one entry per CDR3 protein. The data contain approximately 400,000 distinct CDR3 sequences, 45% to 60% of them singletons. Material: blood. These TCRs come from a man in his fifties or sixties in good health. Each CDR3 is given without its conserved first and last residue. A D gene is named only where the DNA matches it firmly.

d_call v_call cdr3_aa
. TRBV7-8 ASSRGWGEETQF
. TRBV6-2/TRBV6-3 ASHPTGNSGELF
. TRBV11-3 ASSLRPSSYNEQY
TRBD1 TRBV7-2 ASSLRRGQSYGYT
TRBD1 TRBV3-1 ASSHTGGSGYGYT
. TRBV12-3/TRBV12-4 ASSLDRQMYQETQY
TRBD2 TRBV7-3 ASSLMAAGRDTQY
. TRBV15 ATSAGTTNKQY
. TRBV7-6 ASSPLDPSHGYT
TRBD1 TRBV7-8 ASSRGRDGYT
TRBD2 TRBV18 ASSPPLADTGGDTQY
. TRBV6-7 ASSYRFFVQGGYEQY
TRBD1 TRBV28 ASSLWQGVQETQY
. TRBV30 AYGLTEAF
TRBD1 TRBV28 ASSAAGTEEQY
TRBD2 TRBV6-4 ASSDSTGGNEQF
. TRBV4-3 ASSQVRLGAGLDTQY
. TRBV4-2 ASSQAGQGGTDTQY
. TRBV21-1 ASRRDLRGAKNIQY
. TRBV5-6 ASSPKTAINTYNEQF
TRBD2 TRBV20-1 SARTGGWRLGGDEQF
. TRBV29-1 SVEGSFGTGELF
. TRBV2 ASSGDLSYNEQF
TRBD2 TRBV20-1 SAGEQRESYEQY
TRBD2 TRBV9 ASNDGGEETQY
. TRBV15 ATSRATLGDEQF
TRBD1 TRBV3-1 ASRPGTGFAYEQY
. TRBV9 ASSVVGTASYGYT
TRBD1 TRBV12-3/TRBV12-4 ASSSNRGWGTTQY
. TRBV20-1 SASDYTYEQY
. TRBV12-3/TRBV12-4 ASSFSSGTYYEQY
TRBD2 TRBV7-9 ASSLTAPGGGRYNEQY
. TRBV5-1 ASRGDPLLEQY
. TRBV6-6 ASRDDGGYQETQY
. TRBV20-1 RALPQARNGEGYT
TRBD2 TRBV10-3 AISGGAGLATDTQY
. TRBV9 ASSVGPGGETQY
. TRBV10-3 AISELDSPNQPQH
TRBD2 TRBV4-3 ASSQLMREGTDTQY
. TRBV6-2/TRBV6-3 ASYPLGGEETQY
. TRBV7-2 ASSFRDDAKNIQY
. TRBV11-1 ASSSLVGNQIQETQY